What follows describes a single TCR beta chain. The data originate from a study of shared clonotypes between healthy human individuals. Some clones are missing from TCRdb's copy, which holds only in-frame ones; the method was immunoSEQ multiplex PCR. The repertoire consists of roughly 1 million clones, with approximately 76% occurring once and the leading ten covering approximately 1.5%. Germline assignment: CDR1 SGHTA and CDR2 FQGNSA. The trim removed 3 bases at V and 7 bases at J, leaving 7 bases unmatched. This CDR3 is built from 16 residues. This clonotype was obtained from a man aged 18 to 35 in good health. Sequencing used memory CD4+ T cells sorted from blood. As to subset: CD45RA-negative fraction. This sequence joins TRBV7-2 and TRBJ1-5; 12 positions agree with TRBD1. The CDR3 spells CASSFLGTGGGQPQHF. CDR3 DNA sequence: TGTGCCAGCAGCTTTCTAGGGACAGGGGGCGGGCAGCCCCAGCATTTT.